The clone carrying this T cell receptor (beta chain) was observed at least ten times. The TCR beta CDR3 regions underwent amplification from RNA transcripts. Investigators did first-round RT-PCR with HTBI primers, then second-round multiplex PCR. TCRdb reprocessed the multiplex PCR reads via MiXCR and lists one record per CDR3 protein. The sample includes over 500,000 distinct CDR3 sequences, 22% of them seen just once. Germline CDR1 SQVTM, CDR2 ANQGSEA. The CDR3 has 14 residues. The trim removed 6 bases at V and 4 bases at J, leaving 11 bases unmatched. These data come from a study of Graves' ophthalmopathy and Graves' hyperthyroidism.

This chain uses TRBV29-1 with TRBJ1-2; 7 bases match TRBD1. What was sequenced was peripheral blood. The receptor comes from a woman aged 18 to 35 with stable Graves' hyperthyroidism. Some clones in this sample may be carry-over from other donors' samples. The CDR3 sequence is CSVHGQATSYGYTF. The CDR3 DNA reads TGCAGCGTCCACGGACAGGCAACGAGCTATGGCTACACCTTC.